The sequence of this T cell receptor (beta chain) was determined in a study of shared clonotypes between healthy human individuals. The study's findings and limits: Sampling covered blood only; tissue repertoires likely differ. Despite large depth, sorted-subset datasets appeared incompletely sequenced.

This CDR3 is 13 amino acids long. V was clipped by 3 bases and J by 2 bases, with 8 bases between them. Germline lookup yields CDR1 GTSNPN and CDR2 SVGIG (reference sequence). As to this clone: Its antigen is unidentified.

Assay: immunoSEQ multiplex PCR; the TCRdb copy retains only in-frame clones and omits some. This table has more than 2 million clones, almost 96% appearing once. The sample consisted of naive CD4+ T cells sorted from blood. Documented subset: CD45RA+ positively selected. The sequence was obtained from a man between 18 and 29 years old in good health. The rearrangement links TRBV30 to TRBJ2-4; D is unclear. The CDR3: CAWSPGPKNIQYF. DNA for the CDR3: TGTGCCTGGAGCCCCGGGCCCAAAAACATTCAGTACTTC.